These 15 T cell receptor beta chains were all obtained from the same sample, sequenced in a study of T cells in localized non-small cell lung cancer. TCRdb's table, derived via immunoSEQ multiplex PCR, lists solely in-frame clones and lacks some. The sample includes more than 40,000 clones, about 88% of them seen just once. Material: PBMCs, obtained before any cancer treatment. The source is a man between 40 and 69 years old with stage II lung adenocarcinoma.

About this clone itself: The junction differs from germline at one of its ends, possibly a read error. The chain combines TRBV5-1 with TRBJ1-6; TRBD1 might be the D (6 bases). The CDR3 spans 12 residues. The V gene's germline CDR1 is SGHRS and CDR2 YFSETQ. CDR3 nucleotide sequence: TGCGCCAGCCGGGACATTAATTCACCCCTCAACTTT. Translation gives CASRDINSPLNF.

This chain connects TRBV18 to TRBJ1-1; D call uncertain. The CDR3 has 13 amino acids. V was trimmed by 0 bases and J by 1 base, leaving 3 bases between them. Germline V CDR1 and CDR2: KGHSH, LQKENI. The CDR3 region has the DNA TGTGCCAGCTCACCACCCCCGAACACTGAAGCTTTCTTT. Amino acid sequence: CASSPPPNTEAFF.

This clone was found a few times. This chain connects TRBV7-3 to TRBJ1-1; D gene unclear. The CDR3 is 13 residues long. Looked up from germline, CDR1 is SGHTA and CDR2 is FQGTGA. With 5 bases removed from V and 1 base from J, the gap between germline ends came to 8 bases. The CDR3 here is CASSRDWNTEAFF. The CDR3 DNA sequence: TGTGCCAGCAGCCGCGATTGGAACACTGAAGCTTTCTTT.

Comments on this clone: Within the sample, other DNA sequences also encode this same CDR3. The V and J genes are TRBV5-1 and TRBJ1-3; no clear D. Looked up from germline, CDR1 is SGHRS and CDR2 is YFSETQ. The CDR3 sequence is 14 residues long. V shed 4 bases and J shed 2 bases, with 10 bases lying between them. This chain's CDR3 is CASSLSGTGNTIYF. The CDR3 region has the DNA TGCGCCAGCAGCCTTTCTGGGACTGGAAACACCATATATTTT.

The V call is TRBV6-1, the J call TRBJ1-4, with TRBD1 as a possible D gene (6 bases). Germline V lookup: CDR1 MNHNS, CDR2 SASEGT. Deletions cut 5 bases from V and 6 bases from J, with 16 bases between. This CDR3 comprises 15 residues. The DNA for the CDR3 is TGTGCCAGCAGTCCTGGGGGGGGCAGCGATGAAAAACTGTTTTTT. This translates into CASSPGGGSDEKLFF.

This sequence joins TRBV18 and TRBJ2-3, with D perhaps being TRBD1 or TRBD2 (5 bases each). The CDR3 runs 15 residues. CDR1 is KGHSH and CDR2 is LQKENI in the germline V gene. The germline V and J ends were trimmed by 2 bases and 1 base, with 10 bases remaining between them. This CDR3 reads CASSPGGSRTDTQYF. DNA for the CDR3: TGTGCCAGCTCACCAGGGGGAAGCCGCACAGATACGCAGTATTTT.

The CDR3 here is CASSPPDRPVEAFF. Here the CDR3 DNA reads TGTGCCAGCAGCCCTCCGGACAGGCCGGTAGAAGCTTTCTTT. The chain links TRBV9 to TRBJ1-1, with 7 bases fitting TRBD1. Germline CDR1 is SGDLS and CDR2 is YYNGEE. V lost 4 bases to trimming and J lost 8 bases; unmatched junction nucleotides: 11. This CDR3 is 14 amino acids long.

This chain connects TRBV2 to TRBJ1-1, with TRBD1 as a possible D gene (6 bases). This CDR3 is 13 amino acids long. Per germline, CDR1 SNHLY and CDR2 FYNNEI. With 5 bases removed from V and 4 bases from J, the gap between germline ends came to 11 bases. CDR3 protein: CASSPGTPTEAFF. The CDR3 nucleotides read TGTGCCAGCAGTCCTGGGACACCCACTGAAGCTTTCTTT.

This clone is large in the sample. The chain combines TRBV7-3 with TRBJ1-2; no clear D gene. Germline CDR1 and CDR2: SGHTA and FQGTGA. The CDR3 totals 13 residues. V was shortened by 4 bases and J by 4 bases, with 10 bases between the two germline ends. The CDR3 sequence is CASSSTALYGYTF. Here the CDR3 DNA reads TGTGCCAGCAGCTCAACAGCCCTCTATGGCTACACCTTC.

V gene TRBV5-1 combines with J gene TRBJ2-5, with D possibly called TRBD1 or TRBD2 (7 bases each). With 4 bases removed from V and 4 bases from J, the gap between germline ends came to 14 bases. This CDR3 comprises 14 residues. CDR1 and CDR2 (germline): SGHRS, YFSETQ. For the CDR3, the DNA is TGCGCCAGCAGCCTGGGACAGCGGGGAGAGACCCAGTACTTC. It codes for CASSLGQRGETQYF.

V and J are TRBV19 and TRBJ2-1; possible D gene TRBD2, 7 bases. Germline CDR1 is LNHDA and CDR2 is SQIVND (reference sequence). This CDR3 has 13 amino acids. Between the trimmed V and J ends, which lost 2 bases and 6 bases, there was a span of 8 bases. This CDR3 reads CASSIRGGNEQFF. The CDR3 bases are TGTGCCAGTAGTATAAGGGGGGGCAATGAGCAGTTCTTC.

The CDR3 nucleotides read TGTGCCAGCTCCCAGGGGGCGAGTCAGCCCCAGCATTTT. The encoded protein is CASSQGASQPQHF. This chain joins TRBV18 and TRBJ1-5; 8 bases are shared with TRBD1. V lost 6 bases to trimming and J lost 6 bases; unmatched junction nucleotides: 4. The CDR3 spans 13 residues. The germline gives CDR1 KGHSH, CDR2 LQKENI.

This chain connects TRBV5-1 to TRBJ2-5, with 8 bases fitting TRBD1. With 4 bases clipped from V and 3 bases from J, the junction kept 8 bases outside the gene matches. CDR3 length: 15 amino acids. CDR1 is SGHRS and CDR2 is YFSETQ in the germline V gene. The CDR3 DNA reads TGCGCCAGCAGCCCGAACCCAGGGGGCGAAGAGACCCAGTACTTC. Amino acid sequence: CASSPNPGGEETQYF.

This clone was picked up one time. The chain couples TRBV7-8 to TRBJ2-2; TRBD2 agrees at 7 bases. The CDR3 length is 16 residues. Trimming at V came to 1 base and at J to 1 base, leaving 3 bases not matched to a gene. Looked up from germline, CDR1 is SGHVS and CDR2 is FQNEAQ. DNA for the CDR3: TGTGCCAGCAGCTTAGGGGGGAGGGAGAACACCGGGGAGCTGTTTTTT. Translated: CASSLGGRENTGELFF.

This clone was observed a single time. The V call is TRBV5-1, the J call TRBJ1-1, with 7 bases that match TRBD1. Germline assignment: CDR1 SGHRS and CDR2 YFSETQ. With V trimmed by 4 bases and J by 4 bases, 7 bases remained unmatched. This CDR3 spans 14 amino acids. The CDR3 DNA follows: TGCGCCAGCAGCCTGACAGGGAGGACCACTGAAGCTTTCTTT. This translates into CASSLTGRTTEAFF.